This entry lists 19 T cell receptor beta chains sequenced from one sample in a study of cytomegalovirus exposure and HLA in healthy donors. The PCR had 60 Vbeta and 13 Jbeta primers. Only in-frame clones appear in the TCRdb table, and some are missing; sequencing was by immunoSEQ multiplex PCR. The repertoire holds over 100,000 clones, with just under 70% as singletons. Sequencing was performed on PBMCs. These receptors all stem from a woman aged 70-85 years in good health and CMV-seropositive.

The chain uses TRBV18 and TRBJ1-1; 11 bases match TRBD1. V shed 6 bases, J shed 0 bases, and the junction held 6 bases outside the gene matches. Per the germline V gene, CDR1 is KGHSH and CDR2 is LQKENI. There are 16 residues in the CDR3. The CDR3 coding sequence is TGTGCCAGCTCCCCCGGGACAGGGGGAGTGAACACTGAAGCTTTCTTT. Translated, it gives CASSPGTGGVNTEAFF.

This chain connects TRBV7-2 to TRBJ2-7, with 9 bases identical to TRBD2. Germline trimming cut 1 base from V and 2 bases from J; bases unmatched to any gene: 3. This CDR3 region has 15 residues. The germline CDR1 and CDR2 sequences are SGHTA and FQGNSA. DNA for the CDR3: TGTGCCAGCAGCTTAGGGCTAGCGGGGACCTACGAGCAGTACTTC. Protein: CASSLGLAGTYEQYF.

This chain connects TRBV7-8 to TRBJ2-7, with TRBD1 matching over 8 bases. Trimming removed 5 bases from V and 2 bases from J; junction bases left unmatched: 8. From germline, CDR1 is SGHVS and CDR2 FQNEAQ. The length of the CDR3 is 15 residues. CDR3 region: CASSAEAGGTYEQYF. DNA for the CDR3: TGTGCCAGCAGCGCAGAGGCAGGGGGCACCTACGAGCAGTACTTC.

The chain combines TRBV6-5 with TRBJ1-6; D is unclear. CDR1 is MNHEY, CDR2 SVGAGI, per germline. The CDR3 is 13 residues long. V was trimmed by 5 bases and J by 7 bases, leaving 9 bases between them. CDR3 sequence: CASSRGRNSPLHF. The CDR3 DNA sequence: TGTGCCAGCAGTCGCGGTCGCAATTCACCCCTCCACTTT.

About this clone: This sample also contains other DNA sequences that code for the same CDR3. The gene calls are TRBV7-2 and TRBJ2-3; D not certain. Germline V gives CDR1 SGHTA, CDR2 FQGNSA. The CDR3 has 12 residues. V gave up 4 bases and J gave up 4 bases, with 6 bases separating them. CDR3 sequence reads: CASSSLSDTQYF. The CDR3 DNA sequence: TGTGCCAGCAGCTCCCTATCAGATACGCAGTATTTT.

The chain employs TRBV6-1 and TRBJ1-1; D might be TRBD1 (6 bases). Germline V CDR1 and CDR2: MNHNS, SASEGT. Trimming stripped 3 bases from V and 8 bases from J, with 10 bases between. The CDR3 totals 12 residues. The CDR3 here is CASSDTGMEAFF. For the CDR3, the DNA is TGTGCCAGCAGTGATACAGGGATGGAAGCTTTCTTT.

V usage is TRBV11-1 and J usage is TRBJ2-1, with D maybe TRBD1 (8 bases). The CDR3 loop spans 14 amino acids. V was trimmed by 5 bases and J by 8 bases, leaving 16 bases between them. Looked up from germline, CDR1 is SGHAT and CDR2 is FQDESV (reference sequence). The CDR3 DNA reads as TGTGCCAGCAGCCATAGGACAGGGAGGGATGAGCAGTTCTTC. This sequence encodes CASSHRTGRDEQFF.

Only a few counts were recorded for this clone. The chain couples TRBV19 to TRBJ2-5; 8 bases match TRBD1. Trimming removed 8 bases from V and 5 bases from J; junction bases left unmatched: 1. Germline V gene lookup returns CDR1 LNHDA and CDR2 SQIVND (reference sequence). CDR3 length: 11 amino acids. The CDR3 here is CASSGGETQYF. In DNA form, the CDR3 reads TGTGCCAGTTCAGGGGGCGAGACCCAGTACTTC.

This clone was found a few times. The rearrangement uses TRBV13 and TRBJ2-7; the D is unclear. This CDR3 spans 15 amino acids. Trimming pared 3 bases from V and 2 bases from J, leaving 14 bases between. Looked up from germline, CDR1 is PRHDT and CDR2 is FYEKMQ (reference sequence). CDR3 DNA: TGTGCCAGCAGCTTTGAATTGTGGCCACCCTACGAGCAGTACTTC. Its protein is CASSFELWPPYEQYF.

The J gene is TRBJ1-5, the V gene TRBV21-1; TRBD1 is the table's D call, not checked against the DNA. TRBV21-1 is tagged as a pseudogene. CDR3 length: 16 residues. The CDR3 here is CASSKDATGTDQPQHF. DNA of the CDR3: TGTGCCAGCAGCAAAGACGCGACAGGGACCGATCAGCCCCAGCATTTT.

V is TRBV5-4 and J is TRBJ1-2; D perhaps matches TRBD1 (6 bases). Germline CDR1 SGHNT, CDR2 YYREEE (reference sequence). Between the trimmed V and J ends, which lost 5 bases and 2 bases, there was a span of 10 bases. This CDR3 comprises 13 residues. CDR3 amino acids: CASRLTGNYGYTF. The CDR3 DNA sequence: TGTGCCAGCAGACTTACAGGGAACTATGGCTACACCTTC.

CDR3 DNA: TGTGCCTGGAGTCCTCTCAGCCAAGAGACCCAGTACTTC. This translates into CAWSPLSQETQYF. The chain recombines TRBV30 with TRBJ2-5; D not resolved. The germline V gene encodes CDR1 GTSNPN and CDR2 SVGIG (reference sequence). The CDR3 has 13 residues. V lost 2 bases and J lost 1, with 8 bases in between.

The chain recombines TRBV27 with TRBJ2-6; a possible D gene is TRBD2 (6 bases). The CDR3 loop spans 15 amino acids. Germline values: CDR1 MNHEY, CDR2 SMNVEV (reference sequence). Between the trimmed V and J ends, which lost 1 base and 3 bases, there was a span of 7 bases. In nucleotides, the CDR3 is TGTGCCAGCAGTTTATGGGGGGTTGGGGCCAACGTCCTGACTTTC. Protein: CASSLWGVGANVLTF.

The chain recombines TRBV30 with TRBJ2-5, with D possibly TRBD2 on 6 matching bases. V lost 3 bases, J lost 4 bases, and 15 bases lay in between. This CDR3 contains 14 residues. Germline V gene sequence: CDR1 GTSNPN, CDR2 SVGIG (reference sequence). The CDR3 DNA reads as TGTGCCTGGAGCGCGGGACTCGAAGTAGAGACCCAGTACTTC. Translating gives CAWSAGLEVETQYF.

This clone was detected many times. The V and J genes are TRBV11-2 and TRBJ2-1, with D hard to call. CDR3 length: 15 residues. CDR1 SGHAT and CDR2 FQNNGV come from the germline V gene. The V gene lost 0 bases and the J gene lost 5 bases, with 11 bases spanning the gap. This CDR3 is CASSLEVPADNEQFF. CDR3 in DNA: TGTGCCAGCAGCTTAGAAGTCCCTGCGGACAATGAGCAGTTCTTC.

V usage is TRBV10-3 and J usage is TRBJ2-5, with TRBD2 matching over 9 bases. This CDR3 is 15 amino acids long. The germline gives CDR1 ENHRY, CDR2 SYGVKD. After removal of 10 bases from V and 3 bases from J, the junction contained 12 bases not matched to a gene. The CDR3 sequence is CATKSPLAGKETQYF. The CDR3 DNA sequence: TGTGCCACCAAGTCCCCGCTAGCGGGGAAAGAGACCCAGTACTTC.

This clone showed up just a few times. The chain links TRBV9 to TRBJ2-2, with D hard to call. The CDR3 extends over 15 amino acids. Trimming removed 0 bases from V and 0 bases from J, with 6 bases in between. Germline lookup yields CDR1 SGDLS and CDR2 YYNGEE. The CDR3 DNA reads as TGTGCCAGCAGCGTAGATCCAGCGAACACCGGGGAGCTGTTTTTT. This encodes CASSVDPANTGELFF.

J is TRBJ2-7 and V is TRBV6-5; TRBD1 matches at 10 bases. Per the germline V gene, CDR1 is MNHEY and CDR2 is SVGAGI. V lost 7 bases, J lost 6 bases, and 9 bases stayed unmatched. The CDR3 extends over 14 amino acids. CDR3 bases: TGTGCCAGCAACGCGGGGACAGGGGTCAGCGAGCAGTACTTC. This translates into CASNAGTGVSEQYF.

The J gene is TRBJ1-2, the V gene TRBV30; possibly TRBD1 for D (6 bases). Trimming took 2 bases from V and 2 from J, leaving 12 bases between them. The CDR3 spans 14 residues. Germline V gives CDR1 GTSNPN, CDR2 SVGIG (reference sequence). The CDR3 bases are TGTGCCTGGAGTCAACAGGGTGTGAACTATGGCTACACCTTC. It specifies CAWSQQGVNYGYTF.